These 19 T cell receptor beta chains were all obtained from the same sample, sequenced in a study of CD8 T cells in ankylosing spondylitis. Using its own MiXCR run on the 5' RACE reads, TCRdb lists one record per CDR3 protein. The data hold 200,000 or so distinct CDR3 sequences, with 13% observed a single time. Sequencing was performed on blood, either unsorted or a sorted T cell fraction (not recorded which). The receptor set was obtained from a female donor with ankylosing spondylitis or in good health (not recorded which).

CDR3 sequence (DNA): TGCGCCAGCGATACAAGAGGGGGGTCGGAGAATCAGCCCCAGCATTTT. Translation: CASDTRGGSENQPQHF. V and J are TRBV5-1 and TRBJ1-5; D may be TRBD1 (6 bases). This CDR3 has 16 amino acids. Germline lookup yields CDR1 SGHRS and CDR2 YFSETQ. Trimming removed 7 bases at V and 4 bases at J, with 21 bases between.

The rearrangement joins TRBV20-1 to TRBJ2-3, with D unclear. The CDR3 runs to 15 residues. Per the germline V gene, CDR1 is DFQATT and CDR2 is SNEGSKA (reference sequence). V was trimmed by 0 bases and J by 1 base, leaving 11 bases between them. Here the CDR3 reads CSAREGIPGTDTQYF. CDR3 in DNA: TGCAGTGCTAGAGAAGGGATCCCGGGCACAGATACGCAGTATTTT.

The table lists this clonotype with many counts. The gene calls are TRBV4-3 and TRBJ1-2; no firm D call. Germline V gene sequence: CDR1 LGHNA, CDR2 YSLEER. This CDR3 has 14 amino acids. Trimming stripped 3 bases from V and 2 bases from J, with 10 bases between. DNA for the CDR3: TGCGCCAGCAGCCAGCTCGGCCAGAACTATGGCTACACCTTC. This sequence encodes CASSQLGQNYGYTF.

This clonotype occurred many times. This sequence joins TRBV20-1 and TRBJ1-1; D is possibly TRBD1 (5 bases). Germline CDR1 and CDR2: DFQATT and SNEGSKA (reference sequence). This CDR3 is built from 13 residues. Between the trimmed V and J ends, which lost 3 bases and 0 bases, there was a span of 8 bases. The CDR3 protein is CSARIGVNTEAFF. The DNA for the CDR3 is TGCAGTGCTAGGATAGGGGTGAACACTGAAGCTTTCTTT.

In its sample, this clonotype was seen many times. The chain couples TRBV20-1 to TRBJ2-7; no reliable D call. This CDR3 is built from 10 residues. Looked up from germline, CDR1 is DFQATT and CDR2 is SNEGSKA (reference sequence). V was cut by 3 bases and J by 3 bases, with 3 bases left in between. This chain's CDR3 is CSASGYEQYF. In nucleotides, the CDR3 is TGCAGTGCTAGCGGCTACGAGCAGTACTTC.

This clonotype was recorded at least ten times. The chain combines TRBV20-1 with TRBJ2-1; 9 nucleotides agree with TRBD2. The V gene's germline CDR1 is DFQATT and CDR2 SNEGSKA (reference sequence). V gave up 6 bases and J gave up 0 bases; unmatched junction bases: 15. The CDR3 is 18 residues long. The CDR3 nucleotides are TGCAGTGCGGAAGGGCCTAGCGGGGCTATTAGCTCCTACAATGAGCAGTTCTTC. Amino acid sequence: CSAEGPSGAISSYNEQFF.

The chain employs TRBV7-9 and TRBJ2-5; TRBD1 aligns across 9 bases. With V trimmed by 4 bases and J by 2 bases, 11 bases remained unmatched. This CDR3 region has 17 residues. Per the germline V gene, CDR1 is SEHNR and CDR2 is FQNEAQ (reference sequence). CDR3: CASSSDRDRVLQETQYF. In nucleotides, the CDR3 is TGTGCCAGCAGCTCGGACCGGGACAGGGTTTTACAAGAGACCCAGTACTTC.

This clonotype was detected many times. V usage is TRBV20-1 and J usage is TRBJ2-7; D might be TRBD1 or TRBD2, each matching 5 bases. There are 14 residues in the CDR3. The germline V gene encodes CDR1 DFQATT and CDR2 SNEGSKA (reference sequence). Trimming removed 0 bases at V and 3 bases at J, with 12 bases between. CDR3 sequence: CSARDDSTSYEQYF. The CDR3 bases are TGCAGTGCTAGAGATGACAGTACTAGCTACGAGCAGTACTTC.

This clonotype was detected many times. The CDR3, as DNA: TGTGCCAGCACCGACTCCCGGCGTCAGCCCCAGCATTTT. Its translation: CASTDSRRQPQHF. This chain joins TRBV28 and TRBJ1-5; no clear D. Between the trimmed V and J ends, which lost 7 bases and 6 bases, there was a span of 13 bases. This CDR3 region has 13 residues. The V gene's germline CDR1 is MDHEN and CDR2 SYDVKM.

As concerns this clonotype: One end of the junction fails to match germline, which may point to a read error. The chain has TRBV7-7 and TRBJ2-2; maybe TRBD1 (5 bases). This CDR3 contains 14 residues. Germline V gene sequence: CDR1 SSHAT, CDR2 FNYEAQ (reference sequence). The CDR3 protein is CASSVIPGPGELFF. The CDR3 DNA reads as TGTGCTAGCAGCGTAATCCCAGGGCCCGGGGAGCTGTTTTTT.

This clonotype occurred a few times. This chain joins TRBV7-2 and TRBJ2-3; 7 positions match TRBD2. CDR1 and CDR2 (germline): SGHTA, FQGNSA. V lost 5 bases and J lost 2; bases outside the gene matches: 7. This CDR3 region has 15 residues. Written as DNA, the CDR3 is TGTGCCAGCAGCCGGCCGGGACTAATCACAGATACGCAGTATTTT. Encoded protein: CASSRPGLITDTQYF.

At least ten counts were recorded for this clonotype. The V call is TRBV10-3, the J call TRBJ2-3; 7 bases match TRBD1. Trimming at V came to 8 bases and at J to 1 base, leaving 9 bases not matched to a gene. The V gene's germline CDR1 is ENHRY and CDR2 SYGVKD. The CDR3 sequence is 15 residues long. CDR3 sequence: CAIGRQGEGTDTQYF. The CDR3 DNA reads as TGTGCCATCGGGAGACAGGGAGAGGGCACAGATACGCAGTATTTT.

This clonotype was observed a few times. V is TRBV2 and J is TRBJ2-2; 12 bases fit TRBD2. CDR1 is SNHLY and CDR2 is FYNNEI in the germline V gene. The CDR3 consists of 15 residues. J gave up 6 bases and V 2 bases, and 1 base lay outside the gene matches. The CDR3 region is CASSELAGGPGELFF. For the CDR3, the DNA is TGTGCCAGCAGTGAACTAGCGGGAGGGCCCGGGGAGCTGTTTTTT. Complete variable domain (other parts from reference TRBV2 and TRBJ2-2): EPEVTQTPSHQVTQMGQEVILRCVPISNHLYFYWYRQILGQKVEFLVSFYNNEISEKSEIFDDQFSVERPDGSNFTLKIRSTKLEDSAMYFCASSELAGGPGELFFGEGSRLTVL.

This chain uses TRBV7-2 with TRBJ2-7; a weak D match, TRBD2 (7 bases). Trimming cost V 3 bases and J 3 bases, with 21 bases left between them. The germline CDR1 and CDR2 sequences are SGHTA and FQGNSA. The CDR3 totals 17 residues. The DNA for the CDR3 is TGTGCCAGCAGCTTCGCAGGGGCGGGAGTAGGTCTCTACGAGCAGTACTTC. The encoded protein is CASSFAGAGVGLYEQYF.

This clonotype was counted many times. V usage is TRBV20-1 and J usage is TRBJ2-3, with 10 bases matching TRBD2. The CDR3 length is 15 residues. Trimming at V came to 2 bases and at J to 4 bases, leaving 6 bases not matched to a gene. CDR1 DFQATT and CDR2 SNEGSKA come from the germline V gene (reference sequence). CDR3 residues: CSARRTSGVSDTQYF. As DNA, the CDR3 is TGCAGTGCTAGAAGGACTAGCGGAGTGTCAGATACGCAGTATTTT.

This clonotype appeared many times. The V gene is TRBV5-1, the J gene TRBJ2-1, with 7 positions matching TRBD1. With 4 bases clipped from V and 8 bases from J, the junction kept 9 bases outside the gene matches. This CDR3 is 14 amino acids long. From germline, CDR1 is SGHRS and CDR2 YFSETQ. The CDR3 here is CASSPRQGMDEQFF. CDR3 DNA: TGCGCCAGCAGCCCCAGACAGGGAATGGATGAGCAGTTCTTC.

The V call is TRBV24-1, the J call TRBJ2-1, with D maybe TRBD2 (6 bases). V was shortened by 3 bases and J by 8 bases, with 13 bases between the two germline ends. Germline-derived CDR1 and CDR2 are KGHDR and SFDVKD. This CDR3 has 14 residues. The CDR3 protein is CATSDPGGVDEQFF. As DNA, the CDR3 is TGTGCCACCAGTGATCCCGGAGGGGTCGATGAGCAGTTCTTC.

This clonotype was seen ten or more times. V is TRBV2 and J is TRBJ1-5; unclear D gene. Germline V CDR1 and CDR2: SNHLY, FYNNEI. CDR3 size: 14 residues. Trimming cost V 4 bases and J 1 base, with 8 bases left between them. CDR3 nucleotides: TGTGCCAGCAGTGTGCCGGGGAGCAATCAGCCCCAGCATTTT. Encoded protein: CASSVPGSNQPQHF.

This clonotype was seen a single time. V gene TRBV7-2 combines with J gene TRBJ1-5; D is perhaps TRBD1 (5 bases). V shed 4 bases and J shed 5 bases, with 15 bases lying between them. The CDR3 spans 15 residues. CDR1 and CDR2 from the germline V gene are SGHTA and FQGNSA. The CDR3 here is CASSSARGSDQPQHF. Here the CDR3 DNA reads TGTGCCAGCAGCTCGGCTAGGGGCAGTGATCAGCCCCAGCATTTT.